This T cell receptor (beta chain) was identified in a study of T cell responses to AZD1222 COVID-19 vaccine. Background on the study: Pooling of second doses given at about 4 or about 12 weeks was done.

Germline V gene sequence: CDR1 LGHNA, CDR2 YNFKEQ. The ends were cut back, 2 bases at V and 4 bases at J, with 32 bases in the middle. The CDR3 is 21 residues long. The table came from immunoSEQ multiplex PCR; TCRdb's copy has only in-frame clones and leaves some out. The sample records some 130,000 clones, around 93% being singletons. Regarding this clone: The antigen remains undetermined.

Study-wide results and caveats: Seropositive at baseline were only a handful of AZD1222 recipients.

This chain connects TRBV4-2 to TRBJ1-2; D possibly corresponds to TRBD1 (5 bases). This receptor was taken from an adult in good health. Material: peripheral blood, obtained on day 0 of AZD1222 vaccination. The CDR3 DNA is TGTGCCAGCAGCCAAAAATCGGGCTTTTTACCTAGGGGATCTTCCTCCTATGGCTACACCTTC. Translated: CASSQKSGFLPRGSSSYGYTF.